One and the same sample provided the 2 T cell receptor beta chains below, sequenced in a study of shared clonotypes between healthy human individuals. Profiled with immunoSEQ multiplex PCR; TCRdb holds only in-frame clones, not every one. The sample has approximately 600,000 clones; about 95% are singletons. Naive CD8 cells comprised CD45RO-negative, CCR7-positively selected cells, excluding terminally differentiated effector memory CD45RA+ cells. Sequencing was done on a sample of naive CD8+ T cells sorted from blood. These receptors all stem from a woman in her twenties or thirties in good health.

The chain recombines TRBV7-6 with TRBJ2-7, with TRBD1 matching 7 bases. Per the germline V gene, CDR1 is SGHVS and CDR2 is FNYEAQ. The length of the CDR3 is 13 residues. Trimming took 5 bases from V and 2 from J; bases not matched to a gene: 3. The CDR3 protein is CASSTQGPYEQYF. In nucleotides, the CDR3 is TGTGCCAGCAGCACACAGGGGCCCTACGAGCAGTACTTC.

The rearrangement links TRBV5-5 to TRBJ1-4; no firm D call. V was trimmed by 1 base and J by 0 bases, leaving 7 bases between them. This CDR3 is 15 amino acids long. The germline gives CDR1 SGHKS, CDR2 YYEKEE (reference sequence). CDR3 amino acids: CASSLFGATNEKLFF. CDR3 bases: TGTGCCAGCAGCTTGTTCGGGGCAACTAATGAAAAACTGTTTTTT.